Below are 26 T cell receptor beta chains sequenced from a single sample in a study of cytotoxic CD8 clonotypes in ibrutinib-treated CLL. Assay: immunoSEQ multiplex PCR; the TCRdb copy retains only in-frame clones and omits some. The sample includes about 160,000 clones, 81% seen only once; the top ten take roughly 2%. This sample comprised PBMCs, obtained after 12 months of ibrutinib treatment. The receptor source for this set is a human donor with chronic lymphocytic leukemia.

In nucleotides, the CDR3 is TGTGCCAGCAGCTACGACCTTTCGACCGGGGAGCTGTTTTTT. The encoded protein is CASSYDLSTGELFF. This sequence joins TRBV7-9 and TRBJ2-2; D remains unclear. V was trimmed by 4 bases and J by 5 bases, leaving 11 bases between them. The CDR3 has 14 residues. Germline V gene lookup returns CDR1 SEHNR and CDR2 FQNEAQ (reference sequence).

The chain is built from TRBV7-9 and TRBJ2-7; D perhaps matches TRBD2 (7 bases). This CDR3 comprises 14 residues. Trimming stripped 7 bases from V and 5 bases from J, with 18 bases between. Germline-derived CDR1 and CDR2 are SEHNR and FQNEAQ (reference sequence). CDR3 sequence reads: CASTPRRGGHEQYF. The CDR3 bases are TGTGCCAGCACCCCTCGAAGGGGGGGCCACGAGCAGTACTTC.

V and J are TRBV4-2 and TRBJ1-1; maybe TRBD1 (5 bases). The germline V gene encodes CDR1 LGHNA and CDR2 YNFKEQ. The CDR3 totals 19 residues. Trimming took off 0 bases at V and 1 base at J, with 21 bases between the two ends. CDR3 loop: CASSQDIGGMGGRNTEAFF. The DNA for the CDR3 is TGTGCCAGCAGCCAAGATATTGGTGGTATGGGGGGACGGAACACTGAAGCTTTCTTT.

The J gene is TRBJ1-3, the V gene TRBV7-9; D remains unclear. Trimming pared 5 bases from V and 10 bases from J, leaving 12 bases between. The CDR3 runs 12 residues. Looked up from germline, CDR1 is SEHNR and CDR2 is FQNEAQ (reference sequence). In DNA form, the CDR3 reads TGTGCCAGCAGCGGTTCCGTTGGTACCATATATTTT. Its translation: CASSGSVGTIYF. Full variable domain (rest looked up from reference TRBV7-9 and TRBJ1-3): DTGVSQNPRHKITKRGQNVTFRCDPISEHNRLYWYRQTLGQGPEFLTYFQNEAQLEKSRLLSDRFSAERPKGSFSTLEIQRTEQGDSAMYLCASSGSVGTIYFGEGSWLTVV.

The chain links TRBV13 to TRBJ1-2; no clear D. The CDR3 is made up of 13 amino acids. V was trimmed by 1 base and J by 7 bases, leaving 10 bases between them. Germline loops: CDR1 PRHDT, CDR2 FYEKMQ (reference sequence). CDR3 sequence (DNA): TGTGCCAGCAGCTTAGCAAATCGGAGTGGCTACACCTTC. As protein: CASSLANRSGYTF.

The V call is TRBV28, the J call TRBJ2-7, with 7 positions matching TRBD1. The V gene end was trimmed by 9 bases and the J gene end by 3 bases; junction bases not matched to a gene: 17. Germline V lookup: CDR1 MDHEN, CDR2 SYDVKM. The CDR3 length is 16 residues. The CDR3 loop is CARRFTTGWTLYEQYF. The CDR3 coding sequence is TGTGCCAGAAGATTCACGACAGGGTGGACCCTCTACGAGCAGTACTTC.

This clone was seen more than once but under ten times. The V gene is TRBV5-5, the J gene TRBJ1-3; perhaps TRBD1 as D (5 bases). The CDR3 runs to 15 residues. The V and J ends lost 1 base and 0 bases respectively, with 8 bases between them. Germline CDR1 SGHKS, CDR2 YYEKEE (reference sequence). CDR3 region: CASSLTGLSGNTIYF. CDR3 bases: TGTGCCAGCAGCTTGACAGGCCTCTCTGGAAACACCATATATTTT.

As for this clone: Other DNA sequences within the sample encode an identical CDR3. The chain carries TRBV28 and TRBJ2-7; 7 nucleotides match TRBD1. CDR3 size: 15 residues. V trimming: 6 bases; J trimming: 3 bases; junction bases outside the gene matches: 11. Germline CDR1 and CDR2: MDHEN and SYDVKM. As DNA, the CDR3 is TGTGCCAGCAGCCCCGCATTACAGGGGAACTACGAGCAGTACTTC. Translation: CASSPALQGNYEQYF.

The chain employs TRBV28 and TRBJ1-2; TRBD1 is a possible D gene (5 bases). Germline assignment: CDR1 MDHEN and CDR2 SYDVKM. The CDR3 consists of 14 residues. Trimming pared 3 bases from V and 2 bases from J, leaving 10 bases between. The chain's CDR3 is CASSLFQGNYGYTF. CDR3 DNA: TGTGCCAGCAGTTTGTTTCAGGGCAACTATGGCTACACCTTC.

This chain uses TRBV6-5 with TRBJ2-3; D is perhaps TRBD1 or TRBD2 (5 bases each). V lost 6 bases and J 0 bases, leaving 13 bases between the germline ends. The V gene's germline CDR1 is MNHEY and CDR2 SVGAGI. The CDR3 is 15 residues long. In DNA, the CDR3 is TGTGCCAGCAGCCCCTGGGGGAGAAGCACAGATACGCAGTATTTT. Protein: CASSPWGRSTDTQYF.

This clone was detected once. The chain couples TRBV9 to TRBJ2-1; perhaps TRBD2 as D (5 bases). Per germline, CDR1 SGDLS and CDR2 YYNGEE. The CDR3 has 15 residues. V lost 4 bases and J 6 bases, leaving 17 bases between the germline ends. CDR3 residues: CASSPQPELANEQFF. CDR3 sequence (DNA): TGTGCCAGCAGCCCCCAACCGGAGCTAGCCAATGAGCAGTTCTTC.

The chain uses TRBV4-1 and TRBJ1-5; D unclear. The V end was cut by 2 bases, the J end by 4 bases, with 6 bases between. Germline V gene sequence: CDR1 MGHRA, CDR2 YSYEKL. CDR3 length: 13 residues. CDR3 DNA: TGCGCCAGCAGCCAATCAGAGAATCAGCCCCAGCATTTT. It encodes CASSQSENQPQHF.

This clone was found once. CDR3: CASSRDREAFF. In nucleotides, the CDR3 is TGCGCCAGCAGCCGGGACAGGGAGGCTTTCTTT. The chain has TRBV5-1 and TRBJ1-1, with 9 bases identical to TRBD1. This CDR3 is 11 amino acids long. The J segment lost 11 bases and the V segment lost 4 bases, leaving 3 bases of the junction unmatched. Germline values: CDR1 SGHRS, CDR2 YFSETQ.

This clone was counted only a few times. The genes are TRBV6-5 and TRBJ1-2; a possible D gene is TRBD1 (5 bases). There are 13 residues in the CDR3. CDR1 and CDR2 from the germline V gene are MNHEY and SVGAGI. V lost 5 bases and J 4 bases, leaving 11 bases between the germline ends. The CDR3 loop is CASSRGHSYGYTF. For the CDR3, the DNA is TGTGCCAGCAGTCGCGGACACAGCTATGGCTACACCTTC.

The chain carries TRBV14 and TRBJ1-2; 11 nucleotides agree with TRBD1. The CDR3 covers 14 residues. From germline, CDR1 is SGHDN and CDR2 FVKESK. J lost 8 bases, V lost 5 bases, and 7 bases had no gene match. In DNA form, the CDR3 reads TGTGCCAGCAGCGGCGGGACAGGGGGGTACGGCTACACCTTC. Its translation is CASSGGTGGYGYTF.

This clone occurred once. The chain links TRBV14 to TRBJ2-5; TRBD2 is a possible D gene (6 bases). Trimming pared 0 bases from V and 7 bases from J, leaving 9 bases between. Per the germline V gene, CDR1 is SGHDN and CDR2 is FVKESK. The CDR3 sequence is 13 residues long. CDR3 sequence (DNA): TGTGCCAGCAGCCAAGATCAGGGAGGGACCCAGTACTTC. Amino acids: CASSQDQGGTQYF.

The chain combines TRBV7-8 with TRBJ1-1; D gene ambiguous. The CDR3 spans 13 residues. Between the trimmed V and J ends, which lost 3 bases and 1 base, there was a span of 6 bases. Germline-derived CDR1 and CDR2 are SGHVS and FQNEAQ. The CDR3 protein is CASSFSGNTEAFF. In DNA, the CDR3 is TGTGCCAGCAGCTTTTCAGGGAACACTGAAGCTTTCTTT.

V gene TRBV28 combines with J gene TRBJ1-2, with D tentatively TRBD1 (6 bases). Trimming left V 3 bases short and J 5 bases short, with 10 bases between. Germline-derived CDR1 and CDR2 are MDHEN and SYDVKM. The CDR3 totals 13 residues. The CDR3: CASSFRGGYGYTF. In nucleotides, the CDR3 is TGTGCCAGCAGTTTTCGAGGGGGTTATGGCTACACCTTC.

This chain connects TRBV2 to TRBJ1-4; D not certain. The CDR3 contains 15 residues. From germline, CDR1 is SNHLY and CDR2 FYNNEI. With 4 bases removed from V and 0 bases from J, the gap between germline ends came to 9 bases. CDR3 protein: CASSVFGATNEKLFF. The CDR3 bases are TGTGCCAGCAGTGTCTTCGGCGCAACTAATGAAAAACTGTTTTTT.

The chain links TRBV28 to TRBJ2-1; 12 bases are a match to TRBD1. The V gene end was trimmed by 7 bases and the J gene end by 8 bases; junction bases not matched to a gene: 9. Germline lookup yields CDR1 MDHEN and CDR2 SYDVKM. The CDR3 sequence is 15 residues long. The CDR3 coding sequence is TGTGCCAGCATCCAGGGGGGACAGGGGGCCCATGAGCAGTTCTTC. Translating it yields CASIQGGQGAHEQFF.

The CDR3 here is CASSVRGTGEQYF. The CDR3 coding sequence is TGTGCCAGCAGCGTTCGCGGCACCGGCGAGCAGTACTTC. This chain uses TRBV9 with TRBJ2-7, with D hard to call. CDR3 size: 13 residues. Per germline, CDR1 SGDLS and CDR2 YYNGEE. V dropped 2 bases and J dropped 6 bases, with 12 bases sitting between them.

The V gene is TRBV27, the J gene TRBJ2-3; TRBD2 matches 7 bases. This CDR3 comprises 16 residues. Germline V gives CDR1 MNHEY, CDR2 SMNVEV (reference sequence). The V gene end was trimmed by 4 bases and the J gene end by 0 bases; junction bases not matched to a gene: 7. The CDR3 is CASSYRREWSTDTQYF. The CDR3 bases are TGTGCCAGCAGTTACAGGCGGGAGTGGAGCACAGATACGCAGTATTTT.

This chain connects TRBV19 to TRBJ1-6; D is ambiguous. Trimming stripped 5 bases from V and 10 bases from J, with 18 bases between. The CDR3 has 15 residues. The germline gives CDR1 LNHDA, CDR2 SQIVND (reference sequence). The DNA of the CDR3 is TGTGCCAGTAGTCAGTCTGAAGTTGTAAACTCACCCCTCCACTTT. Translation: CASSQSEVVNSPLHF.

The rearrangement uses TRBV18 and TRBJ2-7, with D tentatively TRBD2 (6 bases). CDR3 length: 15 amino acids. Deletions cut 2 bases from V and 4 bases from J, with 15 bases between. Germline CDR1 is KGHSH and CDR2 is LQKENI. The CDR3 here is CASSPTQGGSYEQYF. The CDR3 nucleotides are TGTGCCAGCTCACCAACGCAGGGAGGTAGTTACGAGCAGTACTTC. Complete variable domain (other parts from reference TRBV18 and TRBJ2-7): NAGVMQNPRHLVRRRGQEARLRCSPMKGHSHVYWYRQLPEEGLKFMVYLQKENIIDESGMPKERFSAEFPKEGPSILRIQQVVRGDSAAYFCASSPTQGGSYEQYFGPGTRLTVT.

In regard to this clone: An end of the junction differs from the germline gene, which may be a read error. The CDR3 loop is CASRGPSDEQYF. The DNA for the CDR3 is TGTGCCAGCAGGGGGCCCTCCGACGAGCAGTACTTC. The chain uses TRBV6-5 and TRBJ2-7; a possible D gene is TRBD1 (5 bases). This CDR3 region has 12 residues. Germline V gene data show CDR1 as MNHEY and CDR2 as SVGAGI.

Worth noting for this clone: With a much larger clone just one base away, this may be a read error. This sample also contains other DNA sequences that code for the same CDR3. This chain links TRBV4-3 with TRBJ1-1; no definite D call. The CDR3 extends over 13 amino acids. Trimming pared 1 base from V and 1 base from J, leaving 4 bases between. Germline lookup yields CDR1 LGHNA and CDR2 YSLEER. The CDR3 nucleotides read TGCGCCAGCAGCCAAGCCAAGAACACTGAAGCTTTCTTT. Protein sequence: CASSQAKNTEAFF.